What follows describes a single TCR beta chain. Assay: immunoSEQ multiplex PCR; the TCRdb copy retains only in-frame clones and omits some. Among around 30,000 clones listed, approximately 95% were seen once. These data come from a study of T cells in tuberculosis. Study-level information: This South African cohort compared adolescents with or without latent tuberculosis against adults with active tuberculosis.

The germline gives CDR1 SGHDT, CDR2 YYEEEE. After removal of 1 base from V and 3 bases from J, the junction contained 7 bases not matched to a gene. This CDR3 contains 16 residues. The rearrangement uses TRBV5-6 and TRBJ2-1; 7 bases fit TRBD1. The sample was PBMCs. This receptor was obtained from a donor aged 10-29 years with latent tuberculosis or without tuberculosis infection. In DNA form, the CDR3 reads TGTGCCAGCAGCTTGATTGGGCAGGGGGACTACAATGAGCAGTTCTTC. This codes for CASSLIGQGDYNEQFF.